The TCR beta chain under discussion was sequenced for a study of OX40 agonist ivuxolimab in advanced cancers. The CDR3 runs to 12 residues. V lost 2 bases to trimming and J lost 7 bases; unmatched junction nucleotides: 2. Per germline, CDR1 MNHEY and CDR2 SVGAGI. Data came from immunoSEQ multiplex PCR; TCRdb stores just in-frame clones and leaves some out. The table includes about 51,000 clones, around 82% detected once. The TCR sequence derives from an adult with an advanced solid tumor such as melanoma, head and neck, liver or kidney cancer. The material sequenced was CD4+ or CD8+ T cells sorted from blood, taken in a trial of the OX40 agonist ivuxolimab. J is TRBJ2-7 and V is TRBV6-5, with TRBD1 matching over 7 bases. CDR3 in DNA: TGTGCCAGCAGTTACAGGGGGCGGGAGCAGTACTTC. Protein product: CASSYRGREQYF.